One T cell receptor beta chain is described in this entry. The J segment lost 4 bases and the V segment lost 6 bases, leaving 8 bases of the junction unmatched. Looked up from germline, CDR1 is MNHEY and CDR2 is SVGAGI. CDR3 length: 14 amino acids. The data originate from a study of blood T cell repertoires in COVID-19. About the study: The analysed material was cDNA or gDNA that came from T cells, B-cell-depleted T cells, or PBMCs.

Sequencing was performed with immunoSEQ multiplex PCR; in TCRdb, only in-frame clones are kept and a portion is missing. The sample yields 97,000 or so clones, about 85% seen once. This rearrangement joins TRBV6-5 to TRBJ1-2, with 7 bases lining up with TRBD1. The source material was peripheral blood. This receptor was identified in a woman aged 45-65 years with COVID-19, enrolled during active disease. The CDR3 region is CASRQTGERYGYTF. The DNA of the CDR3 is TGTGCCAGCAGGCAAACAGGGGAACGCTATGGCTACACCTTC.